This is a list of T cell receptor beta chains from one sample in a study of CD8 T cells in ankylosing spondylitis. One entry per CDR3 protein, called by TCRdb with MiXCR from the 5' RACE reads. This sample carries roughly 350,000 distinct CDR3 sequences, 6.5% to 10% of them seen once, and the ten largest clones take 14% to 15%. The sequenced sample was blood, either unsorted or a sorted T cell fraction (not recorded which). The receptors come from a male donor with ankylosing spondylitis. Both conserved end residues are part of each CDR3. D genes are given only for firm matches. Expanded clones get a size class; other rows say once, few or many, or leave the size out.

d_call j_call clone_size v_call cdr3_nt cdr3_aa
NA TRBJ2-7 few TRBV28 TGTGCCAGCAGTTTAGCGTGGGTTGGGCAGTACTTC CASSLAWVGQYF
NA TRBJ2-2 NA TRBV18 TGTGCCAGCTCACCACTAGACACGAACACCGGGGAGCTGTTTTTT CASSPLDTNTGELFF
TRBD2 TRBJ2-3 NA TRBV4-3 TGCGCCAGCAGCCACGGGGTGTCTAGCGGGGACTCCTCAAGCACAGATACGCAGTATTTT CASSHGVSSGDSSSTDTQYF
TRBD2 TRBJ2-2 few TRBV2 TGTGCCAGCAGTGGTCGACTAGCGGACACCGGGGAGCTGTTTTTT CASSGRLADTGELFF
TRBD2 TRBJ2-1 few TRBV9 TGTGCCAGCAGCGTAGCTGTACTAGCGGGAGGGAATGAGCAGTTCTTC CASSVAVLAGGNEQFF
NA TRBJ2-1 many TRBV7-9 TGTGCCAGCAGCTTTCCCCTAGCGAGGGGCCTCAATGAGCAGTTCTTC CASSFPLARGLNEQFF
TRBD1 TRBJ2-5 NA TRBV4-1 TGCGCCAGCAGCCAACCCGGGACAGCAGAGACCCAGTACTTC CASSQPGTAETQYF
NA TRBJ2-1 NA TRBV5-1 TGCGCCAGCAGCTCTGGTCGTGGGGTCAATGAGCAGTTCTTC CASSSGRGVNEQFF
NA TRBJ2-7 many TRBV12-3/TRBV12-4 TGTGCCAGCAGTCACCGTAACAGTCGGCGGGAGCAGTACTTC CASSHRNSRREQYF
TRBD2 TRBJ2-3 few TRBV12-3/TRBV12-4 TGTGCCAGCAGCAATATCCGGGCTAGCGGGAGAACAGATACGCAGTATTTT CASSNIRASGRTDTQYF
NA TRBJ1-1 few TRBV20-1 TGCAGTGCTAGTCCTACGGTGAACACTGAAGCTTTCTTT CSASPTVNTEAFF
TRBD1 TRBJ2-1 NA TRBV12-5 TGTGCTAGTGGCTTAAGACAGGGCACCTACAATGAGCAGTTCTTC CASGLRQGTYNEQFF
TRBD2 TRBJ2-1 few TRBV7-9 TGTGCCAGCAACGGCGGGAGCTACAATGAGCAGTTCTTC CASNGGSYNEQFF
NA TRBJ1-4 many TRBV6-5 TGTGCCAGCAGTTACTCGAGGGGCCGCGAAAAACTGTTTTTT CASSYSRGREKLFF
NA TRBJ2-1 few TRBV29-1 TGCAGCGTTGACGGGACCCGCCGGGTACACAATGAGCAGTTCTTC CSVDGTRRVHNEQFF
TRBD1 TRBJ1-2 few TRBV5-1 TGCGCCAGCAGCCGCCGGGACAGCGATAGCTATGGCTACACCTTC CASSRRDSDSYGYTF
TRBD1 TRBJ1-2 few TRBV12-3/TRBV12-4 TGTGCCAGCAGTTTAGTTCGAGGGGGCGCCAAAGAAAGAGTGTTTGGCTACACCTTC CASSLVRGGAKERVFGYTF
NA TRBJ1-5 many TRBV6-1 TGTGCCAGCAGCCCACGGGGGGGGGTAGGGAGCAATCAGCCCCAGCATTTT CASSPRGGVGSNQPQHF
NA TRBJ2-7 NA TRBV12-3/TRBV12-4 TGTGCCAGCAGCATTGACTCCGGCGAGCAGTACTTC CASSIDSGEQYF
NA TRBJ1-3 few TRBV12-3/TRBV12-4 TGTGCCAGCAGTTTAGCCACTAGCTCTGGAAACACCATATATTTT CASSLATSSGNTIYF
NA TRBJ2-5 few TRBV10-3 TGTGCCATCAGTAACCCGACCGGGGAAGAAGAGACCCAGTACTTC CAISNPTGEEETQYF
NA TRBJ1-3 few TRBV30 TGTGCCTGGAGCGGTGGTGCTGGAAACACCATATATTTT CAWSGGAGNTIYF
TRBD1 TRBJ2-7 NA TRBV7-9 TGTGCCAGCAGATCAGGGACAGGGGGCGAGCAGTACTTC CASRSGTGGEQYF
NA TRBJ2-3 NA TRBV12-3/TRBV12-4 TGTGCCAGCAGTTTACTAGCGTCAGATACGCAGTATTTT CASSLLASDTQYF
NA TRBJ2-1 few TRBV5-6 TGTGCCAGCAGCTTAGAGCGTGAGCAGTTCTTC CASSLEREQFF
NA TRBJ2-3 NA TRBV28 TGTGCCAGCCGGGACTCAGGCACAGATACGCAGTATTTT CASRDSGTDTQYF
NA TRBJ2-7 many TRBV11-3 TGTGCCAGCAGCTTAGGTCTCATCATTGGGAGCGAGCAGTACTTC CASSLGLIIGSEQYF
NA TRBJ1-2 many TRBV29-1 TGCAGCGTTGGCGGAAGTCCTAACTATGGCTACACCTTC CSVGGSPNYGYTF
NA TRBJ1-5 NA TRBV12-3/TRBV12-4 TGTGCCAGCAGTTTGAGCCCCATAAGCAACAATCAGCCCCAGCATTTT CASSLSPISNNQPQHF
NA TRBJ2-1 many TRBV5-1 TGCGCCAGCAGCTTGGAGGGTGGAACGGGCAATGAGCAGTTCTTC CASSLEGGTGNEQFF
NA TRBJ1-5 many TRBV12-3/TRBV12-4 TGTGCCAGCAGTTTGGTTTGGGAACAGCCCCAGCATTTT CASSLVWEQPQHF
NA TRBJ2-6 few TRBV19 TGTGCCAGTAGTATCAGGTCCCCGACTGGGGCCAACGTCCTGACTTTC CASSIRSPTGANVLTF
TRBD1 TRBJ2-2 few TRBV11-2 TGTGCCAGCAGCTTGCACCCACCAGCCAGGGGGCTAGACACCGGGGAGCTGTTTTTT CASSLHPPARGLDTGELFF
TRBD1 TRBJ1-1 many TRBV29-1 TGCAGCGCTAGGGACAGCACTGAAGCTTTCTTT CSARDSTEAFF
NA TRBJ1-6 many TRBV20-1 TGCAGTGCTAAACAGGGCTGGGGGAATTCACCCCTCCACTTT CSAKQGWGNSPLHF
NA TRBJ1-3 NA TRBV5-1 TGCGCCAGCAGCTTGGGCCTGGGGGGCACCTCTGGAAACACCATATATTTT CASSLGLGGTSGNTIYF
NA TRBJ1-5 few TRBV12-5 TGTGCTAGTGGTTGGCGAGACCGCTTCTACTCTAATCAGCCCCAGCATTTT CASGWRDRFYSNQPQHF
NA TRBJ1-1 few TRBV28 TGTGCCAGCAGTTTAGGGACGCTGAACACTGAAGCTTTCTTT CASSLGTLNTEAFF
NA TRBJ2-5 once TRBV7-6 TGTGCCAGCAGCTTAACAGGATGGGAAGAGACCCAGTACTTC CASSLTGWEETQYF
NA TRBJ2-6 few TRBV7-2 TGTGCCAGCAGCACCCCTTCTGGGGCCAACGTCCTGACTTTC CASSTPSGANVLTF
TRBD1 TRBJ2-1 many TRBV5-6 TGTGCCAGCAGCTTTCTGGACAGGCGAAGGGGTAGTTCCTACAATGAGCAGTTCTTC CASSFLDRRRGSSYNEQFF
TRBD1 TRBJ2-2 few TRBV7-2 TGTGCCAGCAGCTTGACAGGGGGCAGCGGGGAGCTGTTTTTT CASSLTGGSGELFF
TRBD2 TRBJ2-1 NA TRBV20-1 TGCAGTGCTAGATATAGGGCGGGAGGGCAGTTCACGGGTGAGCAGTTCTTC CSARYRAGGQFTGEQFF
NA TRBJ2-2 NA TRBV5-1 TGCGCCAGCAGCTTGGAAGGGTCCGGCGGGGAGCTGTTTTTT CASSLEGSGGELFF
NA TRBJ1-5 NA TRBV4-3 TGCGCCAGCAGCCTATCCCAGGGTAACAATCAGCCCCAGCATTTT CASSLSQGNNQPQHF
NA TRBJ2-7 few TRBV5-1 TGCGCCAGCAGCTTGCGGGCAGGGGACTCCGAGCAGTACTTC CASSLRAGDSEQYF
NA TRBJ2-5 few TRBV28 TGTGCCAGCAGTTTTTGGAGGAGCGGGGAGACCCAGTACTTC CASSFWRSGETQYF
NA TRBJ2-1 few TRBV7-3 TGTGCCAGCAGCTTAAGGAGCGGAGCGTACAATGAGCAGTTCTTC CASSLRSGAYNEQFF
TRBD2 TRBJ2-1 NA TRBV6-5 TGTGCCAGCAGTTACTCCCGCGGGAGTCCCCCCTACAATGAGCAGTTCTTC CASSYSRGSPPYNEQFF
TRBD2 TRBJ2-1 few TRBV20-1 TGCAGTGCTAGACTACTTCTCGCGGCTAGCGGGTTGACCAATGAGCAGTTCTTC CSARLLLAASGLTNEQFF
TRBD1 TRBJ2-1 few TRBV7-9 TGTGCCAGCAGCTTATTGGACAGGCAAGTATTCTTC CASSLLDRQVFF
TRBD2 TRBJ2-1 NA TRBV27 TGTGCCAGCAGTTTACCTACTCTAGCGGGAGGATATAATGAGCAGTTCTTC CASSLPTLAGGYNEQFF
NA TRBJ2-7 many TRBV29-1 TGCAGCGTTTCAGGGTGGGGCGAATACGAGCAGTACTTC CSVSGWGEYEQYF